This T cell receptor (beta chain) was recovered during a study of CD8 T cells in ankylosing spondylitis. Overall study findings and caveats: The study identified a TCR beta motif of fewer than 10 highly homologous variants that appeared characteristic of ankylosing spondylitis blood. Within matched ankylosing spondylitis synovial fluid, disease-linked clones were reportedly significantly enriched.

The CDR3 is made up of 19 amino acids. The V gene's germline CDR1 is SGHAT and CDR2 FQNNGV. Trimming at V came to 4 bases and at J to 6 bases, leaving 15 bases not matched to a gene. A note on this clonotype: The antigen remains undetermined.

5'-RACE, quantitative and with molecular barcodes, yielded the TCR beta libraries. Each CDR3 protein is one row after TCRdb ran MiXCR on the 5' RACE reads. The repertoire consists of 350,000 or so distinct CDR3 sequences, with roughly 10% occurring once and the leading ten covering roughly 9.2%. This chain connects TRBV11-2 to TRBJ1-6; 10 nucleotides match TRBD1. Sequences were obtained from blood, either unsorted or a sorted T cell fraction (not recorded which). The sequence was obtained from a female donor with ankylosing spondylitis or in good health (not recorded which). The CDR3 here is CASSSTWTGGRVGNSPLHF. The CDR3 DNA sequence: TGTGCCAGCAGCTCGACATGGACAGGGGGGAGAGTGGGTAATTCACCCCTCCACTTT. Drawing the rest from reference TRBV11-2 and TRBJ1-6, the complete variable domain is EAGVAQSPRYKIIEKRQSVAFWCNPISGHATLYWYQQILGQGPKLLIQFQNNGVVDDSQLPKDRFSAERLKGVDSTLKIQPAKLEDSAVYLCASSSTWTGGRVGNSPLHFGNGTRLTVT.